The 24 T cell receptor beta chains listed next were all sequenced from one sample in a study of post-analysis software for immune sequencing data. These receptors' targets are unknown. Prepared libraries of TCR beta cDNA carried unique molecular identifiers. One entry per CDR3 protein, called by TCRdb with MiXCR from the PCR reads. The sample consists of hundreds of thousands of distinct CDR3 sequences, 25% to 30% of them appearing once. Points from the study as a whole: Controls showed lower frequencies than patients for five or six TRBV segments, and TRBV5-6, TRBV5-1 and TRBV20-1 were among these.

Material for sequencing was blood. These receptors were taken from a girl aged 5 to 17 with multiple sclerosis.

The V gene is TRBV7-9, the J gene TRBJ2-5; either TRBD1 or TRBD2 may supply D (6 bases each). Trimming pared 10 bases from V and 3 bases from J, leaving 12 bases between. This CDR3 has 12 residues. Germline-derived CDR1 and CDR2 are SEHNR and FQNEAQ (reference sequence). The DNA of the CDR3 is TGTGCCACCGGGGGCAGTAAAGAGACCCAGTACTTC. It yields the protein CATGGSKETQYF.

This clonotype has more than one count but fewer than ten. The chain is built from TRBV7-2 and TRBJ1-3, with D hard to call. V lost 6 bases and J lost 0, with 18 bases in between. This CDR3 contains 17 residues. The germline gives CDR1 SGHTA, CDR2 FQGNSA. CDR3 sequence (DNA): TGTGCCAGCAGGCCCTCAGTCGGAGGCAGCTCTGGAAACACCATATATTTT. This codes for CASRPSVGGSSGNTIYF.

This chain links TRBV5-1 with TRBJ2-3, with TRBD2 identical over 7 bases. With 7 bases clipped from V and 2 bases from J, the junction kept 7 bases outside the gene matches. Germline CDR1 reads SGHRS; CDR2 reads YFSETQ. CDR3 size: 14 residues. CDR3 nucleotides: TGCGCCAGCGAAGAGCGGGGTACCACAGATACGCAGTATTTT. Encoded protein: CASEERGTTDTQYF.

The chain recombines TRBV7-9 with TRBJ1-2; TRBD1 matches at 7 bases. V lost 5 bases, J lost 3 bases, and 6 bases stayed unmatched. The CDR3 totals 14 residues. CDR1 and CDR2 (germline): SEHNR, FQNEAQ (reference sequence). CDR3 sequence reads: CASSNPTGDYGYTF. The CDR3 bases are TGTGCCAGCAGCAACCCTACAGGGGACTATGGCTACACCTTC.

This clonotype appeared a few times. The J gene is TRBJ2-7, the V gene TRBV9; D perhaps matches TRBD1 (6 bases). V dropped 0 bases and J dropped 6 bases, with 22 bases sitting between them. CDR3 length: 17 amino acids. Germline loops: CDR1 SGDLS, CDR2 YYNGEE. In DNA, the CDR3 is TGTGCCAGCAGCGTAGCAGGCAGGGGACGAGACCTCTCCGAGCAGTACTTC. This translates into CASSVAGRGRDLSEQYF.

The chain employs TRBV9 and TRBJ1-1; weak D call: TRBD1 (6 bases). Germline assignment: CDR1 SGDLS and CDR2 YYNGEE. V shed 0 bases and J shed 1 base, with 10 bases lying between them. This CDR3 comprises 15 residues. CDR3 amino acids: CASSVAQGKNTEAFF. The DNA for the CDR3 is TGTGCCAGCAGCGTAGCCCAGGGGAAGAACACTGAAGCTTTCTTT.

The rearrangement links TRBV20-1 to TRBJ2-7; 11 bases are a match to TRBD2. The CDR3 covers 14 residues. CDR1 and CDR2 from the germline V gene are DFQATT and SNEGSKA (reference sequence). Germline trimming cut 6 bases from V and 2 bases from J; bases unmatched to any gene: 6. In DNA form, the CDR3 reads TGCAGTGCAACGGGACTAGCGGTCCCCTACGAGCAGTACTTC. It is translated as CSATGLAVPYEQYF.

This clonotype appeared many times. The chain carries TRBV10-2 and TRBJ2-5; 7 bases fit TRBD1. The CDR3 totals 15 residues. Per the germline V gene, CDR1 is WSHSY and CDR2 is SAAADI. V was pared by 6 bases and J by 2 bases, with 9 bases of the junction left unmatched. The CDR3 reads CASSDSDRYQETQYF. The CDR3 DNA reads TGCGCCAGCAGCGACTCGGACAGGTATCAAGAGACCCAGTACTTC.

This clonotype was observed a few times. The chain combines TRBV7-6 with TRBJ2-1; 7 bases are shared with TRBD1. The J call may be faulty, since TRBJ2-7 better matches the DNA end. Germline V CDR1 and CDR2: SGHVS, FNYEAQ. This CDR3 is built from 16 residues. CDR3 DNA: TGTGCCAGCAGCACCCGGACAGGATCAAGCTACAATGAGCAGTACTTC. Translated: CASSTRTGSSYNEQYF.

This clonotype was seen only a few times. The chain has TRBV10-3 and TRBJ2-1, with D perhaps TRBD1 (6 bases). V was shortened by 0 bases and J by 0 bases, with 12 bases between the two germline ends. The CDR3 runs to 17 residues. The germline V gene has CDR1 ENHRY and CDR2 SYGVKD. DNA for the CDR3: TGTGCCATCAGTGAGTCGATGACAGGACTCTCCTACAATGAGCAGTTCTTC. It translates to CAISESMTGLSYNEQFF.

This clonotype was recorded many times. The chain carries TRBV5-6 and TRBJ2-3; 7 positions agree with TRBD1. CDR1 SGHDT and CDR2 YYEEEE come from the germline V gene. With 2 bases clipped from V and 4 bases from J, the junction kept 4 bases outside the gene matches. The CDR3 covers 14 residues. The CDR3 coding sequence is TGTGCCAGCAGCTTACTCCAGGGGGCAGATACGCAGTATTTT. Translated: CASSLLQGADTQYF. Together with reference TRBV5-6 and TRBJ2-3, the CDR3 gives the full variable domain: DAGVTQSPTHLIKTRGQQVTLRCSPKSGHDTVSWYQQALGQGPQFIFQYYEEEERQRGNFPDRFSGHQFPNYSSELNVNALLLGDSALYLCASSLLQGADTQYFGPGTRLTVL.

This clonotype was seen more than once but under ten times. The V gene is TRBV20-1, the J gene TRBJ1-1; a possible D gene is TRBD1 (6 bases). CDR3 size: 13 residues. Germline V gives CDR1 DFQATT, CDR2 SNEGSKA (reference sequence). The V and J ends lost 5 bases and 7 bases respectively, with 17 bases between them. As DNA, the CDR3 is TGCAGTGCTCTTGGGGACACCGATTTTGAAGCTTTCTTT. Its protein is CSALGDTDFEAFF.

This clonotype was counted between two and nine times. This chain joins TRBV29-1 and TRBJ1-2; tentative D call: TRBD1 (6 bases). The germline gives CDR1 SQVTM, CDR2 ANQGSEA. The CDR3 contains 18 residues. Trimming shortened V by 3 bases and J by 1 base, and 24 bases separated the two germline ends. CDR3 sequence reads: CSVENPGDWLGGNYGYTF. The CDR3 coding sequence is TGCAGCGTTGAGAACCCCGGGGACTGGCTAGGGGGTAACTATGGCTACACCTTC.

This chain connects TRBV15 to TRBJ1-4, with a possible D match to TRBD1 (6 bases). This CDR3 comprises 14 residues. Germline CDR1 reads LNHNV; CDR2 reads YYDKDF (reference sequence). V gave up 10 bases and J gave up 3 bases, with 15 bases separating them. The CDR3 reads CASGAHRANEKLFF. CDR3 coding DNA: TGTGCCAGCGGGGCCCACAGGGCTAATGAAAAACTGTTTTTT. The variable domain in full, with the rest retrieved from reference TRBV15 and TRBJ1-4, is DAMVIQNPRYQVTQFGKPVTLSCSQTLNHNVMYWYQQKSSQAPKLLFHYYDKDFNNEADTPDNFQSRRPNTSFCFLDIRSPGLGDTAMYLCASGAHRANEKLFFGSGTQLSVL.

On this clonotype itself: Germline is not matched at one junction end, which may reflect a read error. The genes are TRBV12-3 or TRBV12-4 and TRBJ2-7; a weak D match, TRBD1 (5 bases). CDR3 length: 16 residues. The CDR3 sequence: CAGSLMMSDSSYEQYF. CDR3 sequence (DNA): TGTGCCGGCAGTTTAATGATGTCAGACAGCTCCTACGAGCAGTACTTC.

The chain employs TRBV5-1 and TRBJ2-3; the D is unclear. V was cut by 0 bases and J by 2 bases, with 13 bases left in between. Germline values: CDR1 SGHRS, CDR2 YFSETQ. The CDR3 runs to 16 residues. This chain's CDR3 is CASSLEGVRLTDTQYF. The DNA of the CDR3 is TGCGCCAGCAGCTTGGAGGGCGTCAGACTCACAGATACGCAGTATTTT.

The chain joins TRBV11-2 to TRBJ2-5, with D tentatively TRBD1 (7 bases). V was clipped by 6 bases and J by 5 bases, with 22 bases between them. Germline loops: CDR1 SGHAT, CDR2 FQNNGV. The CDR3 has 16 residues. CDR3 sequence reads: CASRGMLEGAAETQYF. The CDR3 DNA sequence: TGTGCCAGCAGAGGGATGCTGGAGGGGGCGGCGGAGACCCAGTACTTC.

This clonotype was counted once. One end of the junction does not line up with germline, which may come from a read error. The chain carries TRBV6-1 and TRBJ2-5; TRBD1 might be the D (5 bases). The CDR3 is 14 amino acids. Germline CDR1 reads MNHNS; CDR2 reads SASEGT. The CDR3 loop reads CASREAGFQETQYF. CDR3 DNA sequence: TGTGCCAGCAGGGAAGCAGGGTTCCAAGAGACCCAGTACTTC.

This clonotype has just a few counts. The V and J genes are TRBV4-2 and TRBJ2-1; D tentatively fits TRBD1 or TRBD2 (5 bases each). The CDR3 sequence is 17 residues long. CDR1 is LGHNA and CDR2 is YNFKEQ in the germline V gene. The V end lost 0 bases, the J end lost 4 bases, and 16 bases lay between the germline ends. The CDR3 loop reads CASSQDFRQGAYNEQFF. The DNA for the CDR3 is TGTGCCAGCAGCCAAGATTTTCGGCAGGGAGCTTACAATGAGCAGTTCTTC.

V and J are TRBV28 and TRBJ1-2; possible D gene TRBD1, 5 bases. The CDR3 has 14 residues. The germline V gene has CDR1 MDHEN and CDR2 SYDVKM. With 1 base removed from V and 7 bases from J, the gap between germline ends came to 13 bases. The CDR3 sequence: CASSLLGVVGGYTF. CDR3 nucleotides: TGTGCCAGCAGTTTATTAGGGGTTGTAGGTGGCTACACCTTC.

The gene calls are TRBV5-1 and TRBJ1-1, with TRBD1 as a possible D gene (5 bases). V was clipped by 5 bases and J by 1 base, with 15 bases between them. The CDR3 spans 15 residues. Germline V gives CDR1 SGHRS, CDR2 YFSETQ. CDR3 in DNA: TGCGCCAGCAGTCACGCTGTGGGGGAGAACACTGAAGCTTTCTTT. Protein product: CASSHAVGENTEAFF.

V gene TRBV4-2 combines with J gene TRBJ2-7, with D unclear. Germline V gene data show CDR1 as LGHNA and CDR2 as YNFKEQ. There are 14 residues in the CDR3. The V and J ends lost 0 bases and 2 bases respectively, with 8 bases between them. The CDR3: CASSQEAAAYEQYF. In DNA form, the CDR3 reads TGTGCCAGCAGCCAAGAAGCTGCGGCCTACGAGCAGTACTTC.

The rearrangement links TRBV27 to TRBJ2-4; D possibly corresponds to TRBD2 (6 bases). V lost 2 bases, J lost 13 bases, and 18 bases lay in between. Germline V lookup: CDR1 MNHEY, CDR2 SMNVEV (reference sequence). The CDR3 spans 14 residues. This chain's CDR3 is CASSLGAGQRKQYF. CDR3 DNA sequence: TGTGCCAGCAGTTTAGGGGCGGGGCAAAGAAAGCAGTACTTC.

This clonotype was picked up many times. The chain couples TRBV29-1 to TRBJ2-7, with D perhaps TRBD2 (5 bases). The CDR3 covers 13 residues. Germline CDR1 reads SQVTM; CDR2 reads ANQGSEA. The V and J ends lost 7 bases and 1 base respectively, with 14 bases between them. The CDR3 DNA follows: TGCAGCGCTGAGGGTCCCATATCCTACGAGCAGTACTTC. This translates into CSAEGPISYEQYF.